One sample yielded the 22 T cell receptor beta chains listed below, sequenced in a study of spatial heterogeneity in lung cancer. TCRdb re-called the 5' RACE reads through MiXCR, storing one row per CDR3 protein. The table has roughly 10,000 distinct CDR3 sequences, 3.5% to 4% seen once. The time point denotes: sample taken at primary tumor resection. Tumor, nontumor lung or frozen PBMC supplied whole RNA that was sequenced unsorted. Sample: normal lung tissue next to the tumor, taken at surgery. Source of these receptors: a male donor with early-stage non-small cell lung cancer.

A note on this clonotype: Because this beta chain is a stray read in a library intended to capture alpha chains, its abundance should not be given much weight. This rearrangement joins TRBV20-1 to TRBJ2-5, with 10 nucleotides matching TRBD2. Germline CDR1 reads DFQATT; CDR2 reads SNEGSKA (reference sequence). CDR3 length equals 12 residues. Trimming took 6 bases from V and 4 from J; bases not matched to a gene: 2. CDR3: CSAAGGGETQYF. The CDR3 region has the DNA TGCAGTGCAGCGGGAGGGGGAGAGACCCAGTACTTC.

This clonotype has a handful of counts. The library was built for alpha chains, so this beta chain is an off-target read and its size means little. This chain links TRBV5-1 with TRBJ1-1, with D possibly being TRBD1 (5 bases). The CDR3 totals 15 residues. With 0 bases removed from V and 1 base from J, the gap between germline ends came to 10 bases. From germline, CDR1 is SGHRS and CDR2 YFSETQ. CDR3 coding DNA: TGCGCCAGCAGCTTGGCGGGGGGGTCGAACACTGAAGCTTTCTTT. It codes for CASSLAGGSNTEAFF.

This clonotype has ten or more counts. This beta chain appears as a stray read in a library generated for alpha chains; its size is not informative. The chain is built from TRBV24-1 and TRBJ2-5; weak D call: TRBD1 (5 bases). This CDR3 is built from 17 residues. Germline V gene data show CDR1 as KGHDR and CDR2 as SFDVKD. Deletions cut 3 bases from V and 1 base from J, with 17 bases between. As DNA, the CDR3 is TGTGCCACCAGTGATGGAAAGTACAAGGGGCTCCAAGAGACCCAGTACTTC. It translates to CATSDGKYKGLQETQYF.

In this sample, this clonotype is medium-sized. Since it is a stray read in a library aimed at alpha chains, this beta chain has a size that is not meaningful. The chain couples TRBV18 to TRBJ2-3, with D unclear. This CDR3 spans 14 amino acids. Germline assignment: CDR1 KGHSH and CDR2 LQKENI. V lost 3 bases and J 2 bases, leaving 9 bases between the germline ends. CDR3 DNA: TGTGCCAGCTCACCGGCTAAGGACACAGATACGCAGTATTTT. Its translation: CASSPAKDTDTQYF.

As concerns this clonotype: This beta chain is an off-target read within a library intended for alpha chains, so its frequency means little. The chain is built from TRBV6-2 or TRBV6-3 and TRBJ1-2; a possible D gene is TRBD1 (5 bases). This CDR3 is 13 amino acids long. Germline CDR1 and CDR2: MNHEY and SVGEGT. V shed 5 bases and J shed 3 bases, with 10 bases lying between them. CDR3 sequence (DNA): TGTGCCAGCAGTCGACAACAGGACTATGGCTACACCTTC. Encoded protein: CASSRQQDYGYTF.

By sample fraction, this clonotype is medium-sized. This beta chain turned up in a library designed for alpha chains; as an off-target read, its abundance says little. The chain carries TRBV7-9 and TRBJ1-4; D is uncertain. Germline V gene sequence: CDR1 SEHNR, CDR2 FQNEAQ (reference sequence). The length of the CDR3 is 15 residues. V dropped 1 base and J dropped 8 bases, with 14 bases sitting between them. This chain's CDR3 is CASSLGAIGAEKLFF. The CDR3, as DNA: TGTGCCAGCAGCTTAGGGGCGATTGGCGCGGAAAAACTGTTTTTT.

This clonotype was found many times. The library was designed around alpha chains, so this beta chain is a stray read whose abundance carries little weight. The CDR3: CASSLGGRRNEQYF. The DNA of the CDR3 is TGTGCCAGCAGTTTGGGCGGGAGGAGGAACGAGCAGTACTTC. The rearrangement uses TRBV28 and TRBJ2-7; TRBD2 matches at 8 bases. Germline loops: CDR1 MDHEN, CDR2 SYDVKM. V lost 3 bases, J lost 5 bases, and 6 bases stayed unmatched. CDR3 length: 14 residues.

As to this clonotype: The library was prepared for alpha chains; this beta chain is a stray read, so its frequency means little. This chain joins TRBV18 and TRBJ1-3, with D possibly matching TRBD1 (5 bases). This CDR3 contains 16 residues. The germline V gene has CDR1 KGHSH and CDR2 LQKENI. V was cut by 2 bases and J by 2 bases, with 13 bases left in between. For the CDR3, the DNA is TGTGCCAGCTCACCAAGTCCTTCAGGGCCTGGAAACACCATATATTTT. Translating it yields CASSPSPSGPGNTIYF.

This clonotype was observed at least ten times. This beta chain turned up in a library designed for alpha chains; as an off-target read, its abundance says little. This chain uses TRBV6-2 or TRBV6-3 with TRBJ2-1; 7 nucleotides line up with TRBD1. Trimming removed 2 bases from V and 4 bases from J; junction bases left unmatched: 2. Germline V CDR1 and CDR2: MNHEY, SVGEGT. CDR3 length: 14 residues. Here the CDR3 DNA reads TGTGCCAGCAGTTACAGGGGGCAGTACAATGAGCAGTTCTTC. Its protein product is CASSYRGQYNEQFF.

This clonotype was observed at least ten times. Because this beta chain is a stray read in a library intended to capture alpha chains, its abundance should not be given much weight. The V gene is TRBV6-6, the J gene TRBJ1-2; 7 bases map to TRBD1. V gave up 8 bases and J gave up 0 bases; unmatched junction bases: 3. Germline-derived CDR1 and CDR2 are MNHNY and SVGAGI (reference sequence). This CDR3 spans 13 amino acids. CDR3 protein: CASGGTANYGYTF. CDR3 nucleotides: TGTGCCAGCGGGGGGACAGCTAACTATGGCTACACCTTC.

This clonotype has a count of ten or more. This beta chain is a stray read from a library made for alpha chains; its abundance is not meaningful. The genes are TRBV9 and TRBJ2-6; no clear D gene. From germline, CDR1 is SGDLS and CDR2 YYNGEE. CDR3 length equals 14 residues. The V end lost 3 bases, the J end lost 0 bases, and 4 bases lay between the germline ends. For the CDR3, the DNA is TGTGCCAGCAGCGGTGACTCTGGGGCCAACGTCCTGACTTTC. It codes for CASSGDSGANVLTF.

At least ten counts were recorded for this clonotype. Within a library made for alpha chains, this beta chain is off target, and its count is uninformative. This chain links TRBV12-3 or TRBV12-4 with TRBJ2-1; possibly TRBD1 for D (5 bases). V dropped 7 bases and J dropped 0 bases, with 16 bases sitting between them. The CDR3 spans 16 residues. The CDR3 nucleotides read TGTGCCAGCACCCCTGAAGGGGTCAACTCCTACAATGAGCAGTTCTTC. This codes for CASTPEGVNSYNEQFF.

There are many counts of this clonotype. This beta chain appears as a stray read in a library generated for alpha chains; its size is not informative. The chain combines TRBV5-1 with TRBJ1-1; the D is unclear. The CDR3 contains 14 residues. The germline V gene encodes CDR1 SGHRS and CDR2 YFSETQ. Trimming cost V 4 bases and J 0 bases, with 10 bases left between them. The CDR3 DNA follows: TGCGCCAGCAGCAGGGATACCATGAACACTGAAGCTTTCTTT. Its translation: CASSRDTMNTEAFF.

This clonotype is labeled medium-sized. This beta chain is an off-target read within a library intended for alpha chains, so its frequency means little. The rearrangement uses TRBV20-1 and TRBJ1-1, with 12 bases that match TRBD1. This CDR3 region has 15 residues. Trimming cost V 6 bases and J 4 bases; bases outside gene matches: 9. Germline CDR1 and CDR2: DFQATT and SNEGSKA (reference sequence). DNA for the CDR3: TGCAGTGCCACGGGGGACAGGGGGCTAGCCACTGAAGCTTTCTTT. Its translation is CSATGDRGLATEAFF.

This clonotype was detected many times. Because this beta chain is a stray read in a library intended to capture alpha chains, its abundance should not be given much weight. The chain recombines TRBV7-2 with TRBJ1-5; 7 bases are shared with TRBD1. Losses at the gene ends were 3 bases for V and 4 bases for J; bases not matched to a gene: 9. The CDR3 runs 16 residues. Germline lookup yields CDR1 SGHTA and CDR2 FQGNSA. Here the CDR3 reads CASSFTGATLNQPQHF. CDR3 nucleotide sequence: TGTGCCAGCAGCTTCACAGGGGCTACCTTGAATCAGCCCCAGCATTTT. Full variable domain (remainder filled in from reference TRBV7-2 and TRBJ1-5): GAGVSQSPSNKVTEKGKDVELRCDPISGHTALYWYRQSLGQGLEFLIYFQGNSAPDKSGLPSDRFSAERTGGSVSTLTIQRTQQEDSAVYLCASSFTGATLNQPQHFGDGTRLSIL.

This clonotype has ten or more counts. Because the library targeted alpha chains, this beta chain is an off-target read whose size means little. The chain links TRBV5-1 to TRBJ1-5; tentative D call: TRBD1 (5 bases). CDR1 is SGHRS and CDR2 is YFSETQ in the germline V gene. Trimming took 4 bases from V and 7 from J, leaving 18 bases between them. The CDR3 is made up of 15 amino acids. CDR3 bases: TGCGCCAGCAGCCCTCTTGGGACCGTTGGCCAGCCCCAGCATTTT. Its translation: CASSPLGTVGQPQHF. Combining the CDR3 with reference TRBV5-1 and TRBJ1-5 gives the whole variable domain KAGVTQTPRYLIKTRGQQVTLSCSPISGHRSVSWYQQTPGQGLQFLFEYFSETQRNKGNFPGRFSGRQFSNSRSEMNVSTLELGDSALYLCASSPLGTVGQPQHFGDGTRLSIL.

This clonotype was found many times. This beta chain represents an off-target read in a library built for alpha chains; its size is of limited meaning. The chain uses TRBV5-1 and TRBJ1-2; maybe TRBD1 (5 bases). Germline CDR1 reads SGHRS; CDR2 reads YFSETQ. This CDR3 comprises 12 residues. The ends were cut back, 7 bases at V and 4 bases at J, with 11 bases in the middle. This chain's CDR3 is CASGDGAYGYTF. In DNA form, the CDR3 reads TGCGCCAGCGGGGACGGTGCCTATGGCTACACCTTC.

Remarks on this clonotype: The size of this beta chain means little, since it is a stray read in a library made for alpha chains. Written as DNA, the CDR3 is TGCGCCAGCAGCTCGTATCATCTCGGGACAGGGGAGAAACTGTTTTTT. The encoded protein is CASSSYHLGTGEKLFF. This sequence joins TRBV5-1 and TRBJ1-4; TRBD1 matches at 10 bases. The length of the CDR3 is 16 residues. Unmatched junction bases numbered 13, after V lost 3 bases and J lost 11 bases. Germline V gene sequence: CDR1 SGHRS, CDR2 YFSETQ.

This clonotype was counted at least ten times. Because this beta chain is a stray read in a library intended to capture alpha chains, its abundance should not be given much weight. The rearrangement links TRBV12-3 or TRBV12-4 to TRBJ1-3; perhaps TRBD1 as D (6 bases). V shed 7 bases and J shed 3 bases, with 13 bases lying between them. The CDR3 length is 14 residues. CDR3 protein: CASTLLTGGNTIYF. The CDR3 DNA sequence: TGTGCCAGCACCTTGCTGACAGGTGGAAACACCATATATTTT.

This clonotype showed up many times. This beta chain turned up in a library designed for alpha chains; as an off-target read, its abundance says little. The chain employs TRBV27 and TRBJ2-1; the match to TRBD2 covers 10 bases. CDR1 MNHEY and CDR2 SMNVEV come from the germline V gene (reference sequence). V was pared by 5 bases and J by 0 bases, with 16 bases of the junction left unmatched. There are 20 residues in the CDR3. The CDR3, as DNA: TGTGCCAGCAGTCCTTACCCGGGACTAGCGACCCAAAGCTCCTACAATGAGCAGTTCTTC. As protein: CASSPYPGLATQSSYNEQFF.

This clonotype was counted many times. Found in a library prepared for alpha chains, this beta chain is an off-target read, and its abundance has little meaning. This chain uses TRBV10-2 with TRBJ2-1; D is unclear. Germline CDR1 is WSHSY and CDR2 is SAAADI. The CDR3 loop spans 10 amino acids. The V end was cut by 8 bases, the J end by 5 bases, with 4 bases between. The CDR3 coding sequence is TGCGCCAGCGGGAACAATGAGCAGTTCTTC. Translated, it gives CASGNNEQFF.

Ten or more counts support this clonotype. This beta chain was picked up by a library intended for alpha chains and is off target, so its count carries little meaning. The V call is TRBV27, the J call TRBJ2-6; 7 bases match TRBD1. Trimming removed 8 bases from V and 0 bases from J; junction bases left unmatched: 4. CDR3 size: 15 residues. Germline CDR1 is MNHEY and CDR2 is SMNVEV (reference sequence). The CDR3 protein is CASRQGLSGANVLTF. CDR3 nucleotide sequence: TGTGCCAGCCGACAGGGCCTCTCTGGGGCCAACGTCCTGACTTTC.